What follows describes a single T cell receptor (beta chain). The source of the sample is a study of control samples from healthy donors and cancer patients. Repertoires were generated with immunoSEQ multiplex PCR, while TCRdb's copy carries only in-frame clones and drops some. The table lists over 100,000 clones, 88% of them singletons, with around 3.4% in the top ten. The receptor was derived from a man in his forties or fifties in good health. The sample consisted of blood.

The CDR3 spells CASSSSGIPGDLAKNIQYF. DNA for the CDR3: TGTGCCAGCAGCTCGAGCGGGATTCCCGGGGATCTAGCCAAAAACATTCAGTACTTC. V usage is TRBV7-2 and J usage is TRBJ2-4; 7 bases fit TRBD2. V shed 4 bases, J shed 0 bases, and the junction held 15 bases outside the gene matches. Germline V gene data show CDR1 as SGHTA and CDR2 as FQGNSA. This CDR3 is built from 19 residues.